This passage covers 29 T cell receptor beta chains from one sample sequenced in a study of OX40 agonist ivuxolimab in advanced cancers. Method: immunoSEQ multiplex PCR; TCRdb's copy keeps in-frame clones and lacks some. The sample includes some 30,000 clones, roughly 80% of them seen just once. Sequenced material: CD4+ or CD8+ T cells sorted from blood, taken in a trial of the OX40 agonist ivuxolimab. Receptors were obtained from an adult with an advanced solid tumor such as melanoma, head and neck, liver or kidney cancer.

The V call is TRBV5-4, the J call TRBJ1-3; TRBD1 is a possible D gene (5 bases). Germline loops: CDR1 SGHNT, CDR2 YYREEE (reference sequence). The V gene lost 4 bases and the J gene lost 0 bases, with 11 bases spanning the gap. The CDR3 length is 15 residues. The CDR3 sequence: CASSVKTGSGNTIYF. The CDR3 DNA reads TGTGCCAGCAGCGTGAAAACAGGCTCTGGAAACACCATATATTTT.

This chain links TRBV1 with TRBJ1-4. TRBV1 is a pseudogene locus. The CDR3 runs 13 residues. The CDR3, as DNA: TGCACCAGCAGCCAAGATGTCTGCGAAAAACTGTTTTTT. Translated: CTSSQDVCEKLFF.

The chain has TRBV28 and TRBJ1-2; the D is unclear. This CDR3 comprises 12 residues. Germline V gives CDR1 MDHEN, CDR2 SYDVKM. Deletions cut 5 bases from V and 4 bases from J, with 8 bases between. CDR3 region: CASSMGLYGYTF. CDR3 in DNA: TGTGCCAGCAGTATGGGTCTCTATGGCTACACCTTC.

The chain links TRBV29-1 to TRBJ1-2; possible D gene TRBD1, 5 bases. The V gene lost 6 bases and the J gene lost 4 bases, with 15 bases spanning the gap. The CDR3 contains 13 residues. Germline CDR1 is SQVTM and CDR2 is ANQGSEA. Here the CDR3 DNA reads TGCAGCGTGGTTTCCGGGACGGCCTATGGCTACACCTTC. Translating it yields CSVVSGTAYGYTF.

The chain links TRBV19 to TRBJ1-4; tentatively, D is TRBD1 (5 bases). The germline gives CDR1 LNHDA, CDR2 SQIVND (reference sequence). This CDR3 has 12 residues. The V gene lost 3 bases and the J gene lost 9 bases, with 8 bases spanning the gap. The CDR3 is CASSIGGKKLFF. CDR3 sequence (DNA): TGTGCCAGTAGTATCGGGGGAAAAAAACTGTTTTTT.

This chain links TRBV7-3 with TRBJ2-7; TRBD2 aligns across 9 bases. V lost 5 bases, J lost 2 bases, and 7 bases stayed unmatched. This CDR3 contains 15 residues. Germline V gene sequence: CDR1 SGHTA, CDR2 FQGTGA. For the CDR3, the DNA is TGTGCCAGCAGCACCCAAGCGGGGGGTGCCTACGAGCAGTACTTC. This translates into CASSTQAGGAYEQYF.

V is TRBV6-1 and J is TRBJ2-3, with 7 bases aligning to TRBD1. The trim removed 8 bases at V and 6 bases at J, leaving 8 bases unmatched. The length of the CDR3 is 13 residues. Germline CDR1 MNHNS, CDR2 SASEGT. The CDR3 sequence is CASHDRVVDTQYF. In DNA form, the CDR3 reads TGTGCCAGCCACGACAGGGTAGTGGATACGCAGTATTTT.

This chain connects TRBV2 to TRBJ2-6, with D hard to call. V was shortened by 6 bases and J by 1 base, with 7 bases between the two germline ends. This CDR3 contains 14 residues. CDR1 and CDR2 (germline): SNHLY, FYNNEI. DNA for the CDR3: TGTGCCAGCAGGGTCGGGTCTGGGGCCAACGTCCTGACTTTC. This encodes CASRVGSGANVLTF.

The chain couples TRBV11-2 to TRBJ2-7; TRBD1 might be the D (5 bases). Germline CDR1 reads SGHAT; CDR2 reads FQNNGV. This CDR3 contains 15 residues. V was pared by 1 base and J by 1 base, with 11 bases between. This chain's CDR3 is CASSLGPGLSYEQYF. DNA for the CDR3: TGTGCCAGCAGCTTAGGTCCAGGGCTTTCCTACGAGCAGTACTTC.

This chain connects TRBV19 to TRBJ2-7, with a weak D call TRBD1 (6 bases). V gave up 1 base and J gave up 2 bases, with 15 bases separating them. The CDR3 covers 16 residues. Germline CDR1 is LNHDA and CDR2 is SQIVND (reference sequence). The CDR3 protein is CASSIVIGRGPYEQYF. The CDR3, as DNA: TGTGCCAGTAGTATAGTCATCGGCAGGGGACCCTACGAGCAGTACTTC.

This chain joins TRBV11-2 and TRBJ1-6, with TRBD1 identical over 9 bases. V lost 2 bases, J lost 0 bases, and 8 bases stayed unmatched. Germline CDR1 and CDR2: SGHAT and FQNNGV. The CDR3 has 19 amino acids. The CDR3 DNA sequence: TGTGCCAGCAGCTTAAAAAAAGGGACAGGGAGCTCCTATAATTCACCCCTCCACTTT. This encodes CASSLKKGTGSSYNSPLHF.

V is TRBV6-1 and J is TRBJ2-5; D is undetermined. The closer fit of TRBJ2-7 to the DNA end suggests the J call may be wrong. There are 11 residues in the CDR3. Germline-derived CDR1 and CDR2 are MNHNS and SASEGT. The DNA for the CDR3 is TGTGCCAGCAGGGCCATCTACGAGCAGTACTTC. Protein product: CASRAIYEQYF.

V and J are TRBV14 and TRBJ1-3; D is uncertain. This CDR3 has 15 amino acids. CDR1 and CDR2 from the germline V gene are SGHDN and FVKESK. V lost 6 bases, J lost 0 bases, and 12 bases lay in between. The CDR3 protein is CASSRLDSSGNTIYF. CDR3 DNA: TGTGCCAGCAGTCGTCTTGATAGCTCTGGAAACACCATATATTTT.

V and J are TRBV18 and TRBJ2-3; D gene uncertain. CDR3 length: 12 residues. The V end lost 1 base, the J end lost 7 bases, and 6 bases lay between the germline ends. The germline gives CDR1 KGHSH, CDR2 LQKENI. The CDR3 nucleotides read TGTGCCAGCTCACCACGGGCGAATACGCAGTATTTT. Translating it yields CASSPRANTQYF.

The rearrangement uses TRBV5-6 and TRBJ1-5; D not certain. Germline V CDR1 and CDR2: SGHDT, YYEEEE. V was cut by 2 bases and J by 7 bases, with 10 bases left in between. The CDR3 contains 13 residues. The CDR3 sequence is CASSLRPEQPQHF. The CDR3 nucleotides read TGTGCCAGCAGCTTAAGGCCAGAGCAGCCCCAGCATTTT.

The CDR3 DNA reads TGTGCCACCCAGAAACAGAATTACGAGCAGTACTTC. Translating gives CATQKQNYEQYF. The V call is TRBV5-6, the J call TRBJ2-7; D uncertain. Trimming took 9 bases from V and 4 from J, leaving 14 bases between them. Germline assignment: CDR1 SGHDT and CDR2 YYEEEE. The CDR3 totals 12 residues.

This sequence joins TRBV18 and TRBJ2-3; 14 bases align to TRBD2. Losses at the gene ends were 0 bases for V and 5 bases for J; bases not matched to a gene: 16. The CDR3 runs to 21 residues. CDR1 KGHSH and CDR2 LQKENI come from the germline V gene. The CDR3 sequence is CASSPPRPIGTSGGGRDTQYF. The CDR3 region has the DNA TGTGCCAGCTCACCACCGCGACCGATCGGGACTAGCGGGGGCGGGAGAGATACGCAGTATTTT.

This clone appeared a single time. This rearrangement joins TRBV28 to TRBJ2-7; D is uncertain. The CDR3 extends over 12 amino acids. Deletions cut 11 bases from V and 7 bases from J, with 18 bases between. CDR1 is MDHEN, CDR2 SYDVKM, per germline. Here the CDR3 reads CASGLSDREQYF. The CDR3 nucleotides read TGTGCCTCGGGTCTCTCGGATAGGGAGCAGTACTTC.

The chain recombines TRBV6-5 with TRBJ2-1; 9 positions match TRBD1. This CDR3 contains 13 residues. The V segment lost 5 bases and the J segment 9 bases; nucleotides outside the gene matches: 5. Germline V gives CDR1 MNHEY, CDR2 SVGAGI. The CDR3 sequence: CASSRQGVGEQFF. As DNA, the CDR3 is TGTGCCAGCAGTCGACAGGGGGTGGGTGAGCAGTTCTTC.

This chain joins TRBV5-1 and TRBJ1-4, with 9 bases aligning to TRBD1. V dropped 4 bases and J dropped 0; count of bases not matched to a gene: 7. Germline CDR1 reads SGHRS; CDR2 reads YFSETQ. The CDR3 covers 17 residues. The CDR3 bases are TGCGCCAGCAGCCCGAGGACAGGGGCGGCAACTAATGAAAAACTGTTTTTT. This encodes CASSPRTGAATNEKLFF. The variable domain in full, completed from reference TRBV5-1 and TRBJ1-4, reads KAGVTQTPRYLIKTRGQQVTLSCSPISGHRSVSWYQQTPGQGLQFLFEYFSETQRNKGNFPGRFSGRQFSNSRSEMNVSTLELGDSALYLCASSPRTGAATNEKLFFGSGTQLSVL.

This chain links TRBV6-6 with TRBJ1-6; 7 nucleotides agree with TRBD1. Germline V gives CDR1 MNHNY, CDR2 SVGAGI (reference sequence). V lost 6 bases, J lost 8 bases, and 4 bases stayed unmatched. The CDR3 consists of 13 residues. CDR3 region: CASRAQGDSPLHF. The CDR3 coding sequence is TGTGCCAGCAGGGCTCAGGGGGATTCACCCCTCCACTTT.

The J gene is TRBJ1-4, the V gene TRBV18, with TRBD1 as a possible D gene (6 bases). Germline V lookup: CDR1 KGHSH, CDR2 LQKENI. The CDR3 contains 16 residues. The V gene lost 3 bases and the J gene lost 7 bases, with 18 bases spanning the gap. The CDR3 reads CASSPSPRGAREKLFF. For the CDR3, the DNA is TGTGCCAGCTCACCTAGCCCACGGGGGGCGCGTGAAAAACTGTTTTTT.

The rearrangement links TRBV4-3 to TRBJ1-1, with TRBD1 as a possible D gene (5 bases). CDR1 and CDR2 (germline): LGHNA, YSLEER. V gave up 1 base and J gave up 6 bases, with 12 bases separating them. The CDR3 loop spans 14 amino acids. The CDR3 protein is CASSQAGRLPEAFF. The CDR3, as DNA: TGCGCCAGCAGCCAAGCAGGGAGGCTTCCTGAAGCTTTCTTT.

The rearrangement links TRBV5-5 to TRBJ1-1; 9 nucleotides agree with TRBD1. Germline CDR1 is SGHKS and CDR2 is YYEKEE (reference sequence). This CDR3 has 13 amino acids. Trimming took 1 base from V and 6 from J; bases not matched to a gene: 1. The CDR3 DNA is TGTGCCAGCAGCTTGAACAGGGGGCCTGAAGCTTTCTTT. It specifies CASSLNRGPEAFF.

The chain joins TRBV9 to TRBJ2-1; 12 bases are shared with TRBD2. Trimming cost V 3 bases and J 7 bases; bases outside gene matches: 14. CDR1 is SGDLS and CDR2 is YYNGEE in the germline V gene. The CDR3 has 18 amino acids. In DNA, the CDR3 is TGTGCCAGCAGCGACCCACTAGCGGGAGGACCCTTGGGTAATGAGCAGTTCTTC. Protein: CASSDPLAGGPLGNEQFF. Filled out from reference TRBV9 and TRBJ2-1, the complete variable domain reads DSGVTQTPKHLITATGQRVTLRCSPRSGDLSVYWYQQSLDQGLQFLIQYYNGEERAKGNILERFSAQQFPDLHSELNLSSLELGDSALYFCASSDPLAGGPLGNEQFFGPGTRLTVL.

The gene calls are TRBV19 and TRBJ1-1, with a weak D call TRBD1 (6 bases). Germline lookup yields CDR1 LNHDA and CDR2 SQIVND (reference sequence). This CDR3 spans 16 amino acids. V lost 3 bases, J lost 3 bases, and 17 bases lay in between. The CDR3 is CASSIGAFQGYTEAFF. The CDR3 bases are TGTGCCAGTAGTATTGGGGCTTTCCAGGGGTACACTGAAGCTTTCTTT.

This chain connects TRBV5-4 to TRBJ2-7; TRBD1 aligns across 8 bases. CDR1 is SGHNT, CDR2 YYREEE, per germline (reference sequence). CDR3 size: 14 residues. Losses at the gene ends were 0 bases for V and 2 bases for J; bases not matched to a gene: 1. The CDR3 DNA is TGTGCCAGCAGCTTGGGACAGGGGCCCTACGAGCAGTACTTC. The encoded protein is CASSLGQGPYEQYF.

J is TRBJ1-6 and V is TRBV28, with a possible D match to TRBD1 (5 bases). The V gene lost 8 bases and the J gene lost 8 bases, with 13 bases spanning the gap. The CDR3 length is 13 residues. The germline gives CDR1 MDHEN, CDR2 SYDVKM. The CDR3, as DNA: TGTGCCAGCTACCTACGGGGCTATTCACCCCTCCACTTT. This gives the protein CASYLRGYSPLHF.

The chain combines TRBV5-1 with TRBJ2-2, with TRBD2 identical over 10 bases. V shed 2 bases and J 7 bases; nucleotides not matched to a gene: 11. There are 17 residues in the CDR3. Germline CDR1 reads SGHRS; CDR2 reads YFSETQ. DNA for the CDR3: TGCGCCAGCAGCTTCTCCCTTAGCGGGGGGCCAGGCGGGGAGCTGTTTTTT. The encoded protein is CASSFSLSGGPGGELFF.